This record concerns one T cell receptor beta chain sequence. TCRdb itself ran the 5' RACE reads through MiXCR, one entry per CDR3 protein. The profile shows around 190,000 distinct CDR3 sequences, approximately 18% of them singletons. The data belong to a study of T-cell memory formation after mild COVID-19. The CDR3 is 15 amino acids. V was pared by 2 bases and J by 0 bases, with 4 bases of the junction left unmatched. The germline CDR1 and CDR2 sequences are SGHVS and FQNEAQ. This TCR was recovered from a man in his late teens or twenties who had mild COVID-19 (a few samples of this study predate the infection). Cell type and time point are not known. Sequenced material: PBMCs or a T cell subset sorted from them (not recorded which). V gene TRBV7-8 combines with J gene TRBJ2-7, with 7 bases matching TRBD1. The CDR3 DNA follows: TGTGCCAGCAGCTTACCCAACAGGGGCTCCTACGAGCAGTACTTC. Translation: CASSLPNRGSYEQYF.